The 9 T cell receptor beta chains in this list originate from one sample, sequenced in a study of tumor-infiltrating lymphocytes in primary liver carcinoma. TCR beta cDNA was made from 500 ng total RNA with a constant-region primer. A slightly modified ARM-PCR protocol with three nested multiplex PCR rounds produced these TCR beta libraries. Each of the first two PCR rounds ran about 9 cycles with TRBV1-TRBV30 forward and C-beta reverse primers. TCRdb re-called the multiplex PCR reads through MiXCR, storing one row per CDR3 protein. The data show tens of thousands of distinct CDR3 sequences, 55% to 85% seen once. Co-extraction yielded RNA and DNA from roughly 21-30 mg of unsorted bulk tissue. The material sequenced was liver tumor tissue from sampling region 1. Stated subset: tumor region T1, superior pole. These receptor sequences come from a man aged 35-49 years with primary liver carcinoma and hepatitis B virus infection.

This clonotype has ten or more counts. The V call is TRBV5-4, the J call TRBJ2-3, with 7 nucleotides matching TRBD2. Germline V lookup: CDR1 SGHNT, CDR2 YYREEE (reference sequence). The CDR3 length is 15 residues. J gave up 2 bases and V 4 bases, and 7 bases lay outside the gene matches. The CDR3: CASSIGGTTTDTQYF. The CDR3 nucleotides read TGTGCCAGCAGCATCGGCGGGACTACCACAGATACGCAGTATTTT.

A remark on this clonotype: In this CDR3 the conserved last residue, phenylalanine or tryptophan, is missing, so a read error is likely. The V and J genes are TRBV4-1 and TRBJ2-5; TRBD2 matches 14 bases. In germline, CDR1 is MGHRA, CDR2 YSYEKL. This CDR3 is 16 amino acids long. The CDR3 DNA sequence: TGTGCCAGCAGGATCGGGACTAGCGGGAGCGTAGGGACCCAGTACCTC. It codes for CASRIGTSGSVGTQYL.

This clonotype showed up many times. The chain joins TRBV29-1 to TRBJ2-1; 7 positions agree with TRBD2. J was trimmed by 7 bases and V by 6 bases; bases with no gene match: 12. The CDR3 is 14 amino acids. The germline V gene has CDR1 SQVTM and CDR2 ANQGSEA. In DNA form, the CDR3 reads TGCAGCGTCGCCGGGACTAAGAGTGGGAATGAGCAGTTCTTC. Translating it yields CSVAGTKSGNEQFF.

This clonotype has a handful of counts. At one boundary the junction diverges from the germline segment, which might be a read error. The rearrangement uses TRBV14 and TRBJ2-1, with D possibly TRBD2 on 5 matching bases. Germline values: CDR1 SGHDN, CDR2 FVKESK. The CDR3 runs 15 residues. In nucleotides, the CDR3 is TGTGCCAGCAGCCAAGGTGGGAGTTTCTACGATGAGCAGTTCTTC. It yields the protein CASSQGGSFYDEQFF.

J is TRBJ2-7 and V is TRBV6-1, with 10 bases that match TRBD2. Trimming took 10 bases from V and 6 from J; bases not matched to a gene: 12. This CDR3 comprises 14 residues. CDR1 is MNHNS and CDR2 is SASEGT in the germline V gene. The CDR3 DNA reads TGTGCCACCGTACCTGGACTAGCGGCCGTCGAGCAGTACTTC. Protein product: CATVPGLAAVEQYF.

This clonotype showed up many times. The V call is TRBV5-4, the J call TRBJ2-2; D unclear. V was trimmed by 2 bases and J by 1 base, leaving 3 bases between them. The length of the CDR3 is 13 residues. Germline CDR1 reads SGHNT; CDR2 reads YYREEE (reference sequence). The CDR3 region is CASSFLNTGELFF. DNA of the CDR3: TGTGCCAGCAGCTTTTTGAACACCGGGGAGCTGTTTTTT. The full variable domain, its missing parts supplied by reference TRBV5-4 and TRBJ2-2, is ETGVTQSPTHLIKTRGQQVTLRCSSQSGHNTVSWYQQALGQGPQFIFQYYREEENGRGNFPPRFSGLQFPNYSSELNVNALELDDSALYLCASSFLNTGELFFGEGSRLTVL.

This clonotype has ten or more counts. The rearrangement links TRBV6-2 or TRBV6-3 to TRBJ2-3, with TRBD2 matching over 9 bases. The J segment lost 0 bases and the V segment lost 5 bases, leaving 3 bases of the junction unmatched. This CDR3 has 15 amino acids. Germline CDR1 MNHEY, CDR2 SVGEGT. The CDR3, as DNA: TGTGCCAGCAGTCCCGGGACTAGCAGCACAGATACGCAGTATTTT. Amino acid sequence: CASSPGTSSTDTQYF.

The rearrangement links TRBV6-1 to TRBJ2-7; 7 nucleotides match TRBD1. Per the germline V gene, CDR1 is MNHNS and CDR2 is SASEGT. This CDR3 comprises 15 residues. Unmatched junction bases numbered 6, after V lost 1 base and J lost 3 bases. The CDR3 bases are TGTGCCAGCAGTGAAGATGCAGGGGGTAGCTACGAGCAGTACTTC. It yields the protein CASSEDAGGSYEQYF.

As to this clonotype: Since the CDR3 does not end with the conserved phenylalanine or tryptophan, this likely comes from a read error. The chain carries TRBV2 and TRBJ2-1; 9 bases line up with TRBD2. From germline, CDR1 is SNHLY and CDR2 FYNNEI. V was clipped by 6 bases and J by 6 bases; unmatched bases: 9. The CDR3 spans 15 residues. The CDR3 loop is CASRKVAGARNEQFY. The CDR3 region has the DNA TGTGCCAGCAGGAAGGTAGCGGGAGCACGCAATGAGCAGTTCTAC.